Listed here are 27 T cell receptor beta chains from one sample, sequenced in a study of cytomegalovirus exposure and HLA in healthy donors. Use of 60 Vbeta and 13 Jbeta primers characterized the PCR. Sequencing was performed with immunoSEQ multiplex PCR; in TCRdb, only in-frame clones are kept and a portion is missing. The top ten hold less than 8% of the sample, which has approximately 86,000 clones, roughly 85% seen once. The specimen sequenced was PBMCs. These TCRs come from a middle-aged man in good health and CMV-seropositive.

The chain uses TRBV11-3 and TRBJ2-2; D is perhaps TRBD1 (6 bases). Germline V lookup: CDR1 SGHNT, CDR2 YENEEA. The length of the CDR3 is 14 residues. Deletions cut 5 bases from V and 1 base from J, with 8 bases between. Here the CDR3 reads CASSRGQNTGELFF. DNA of the CDR3: TGTGCCAGCAGCCGGGGACAGAACACCGGGGAGCTGTTTTTT.

This chain uses TRBV6-6 with TRBJ2-1; 9 nucleotides match TRBD2. CDR1 and CDR2 from the germline V gene are MNHNY and SVGAGI (reference sequence). Trimming at V came to 7 bases and at J to 10 bases, leaving 11 bases not matched to a gene. The CDR3 is 14 amino acids. CDR3 sequence reads: CASTSGSGRGEQFF. In DNA form, the CDR3 reads TGTGCCAGCACCTCCGGTAGCGGGAGAGGAGAGCAGTTCTTC.

The chain recombines TRBV11-2 with TRBJ2-1; perhaps TRBD2 as D (5 bases). The germline V gene encodes CDR1 SGHAT and CDR2 FQNNGV. This CDR3 comprises 15 residues. With 1 base removed from V and 10 bases from J, the gap between germline ends came to 17 bases. The CDR3 region has the DNA TGTGCCAGCAGCTTAGTACTAGAGAAGCGCAGGGAGCAGTTCTTC. Residues: CASSLVLEKRREQFF.

V is TRBV11-3 and J is TRBJ2-7, with D hard to call. This CDR3 has 13 amino acids. In germline, CDR1 is SGHNT, CDR2 YENEEA. Trimming pared 5 bases from V and 1 base from J, leaving 9 bases between. The CDR3 reads CASSADISYEQYF. As DNA, the CDR3 is TGTGCCAGCAGCGCGGATATTTCCTACGAGCAGTACTTC. The full variable domain, with the rest looked up from reference TRBV11-3 and TRBJ2-7, is EAGVVQSPRYKIIEKKQPVAFWCNPISGHNTLYWYLQNLGQGPELLIRYENEEAVDDSQLPKDRFSAERLKGVDSTLKIQPAELGDSAVYLCASSADISYEQYFGPGTRLTVT.

This sequence joins TRBV28 and TRBJ2-7, with a possible D match to TRBD1 (6 bases). The CDR3 covers 14 residues. Trimming pared 1 base from V and 6 bases from J, leaving 13 bases between. Germline CDR1 MDHEN, CDR2 SYDVKM. The CDR3 protein is CASSLSTGPFEQYF. The CDR3 DNA follows: TGTGCCAGCAGTTTATCAACAGGGCCGTTCGAGCAGTACTTC.

The chain has TRBV7-8 and TRBJ1-2; no firm D call. CDR3 length equals 14 residues. Trimming shortened V by 3 bases and J by 0 bases, and 8 bases separated the two germline ends. Germline V gene lookup returns CDR1 SGHVS and CDR2 FQNEAQ. The DNA for the CDR3 is TGTGCCAGCAGCTTCGGCACAGCTAACTATGGCTACACCTTC. Protein product: CASSFGTANYGYTF.

This rearrangement joins TRBV10-3 to TRBJ2-7; D unresolved. V shed 3 bases and J shed 2 bases, with 8 bases lying between them. Germline-derived CDR1 and CDR2 are ENHRY and SYGVKD. The CDR3 runs 13 residues. The CDR3 loop reads CAISDGSPYEQYF. Here the CDR3 DNA reads TGTGCCATCAGTGATGGCTCTCCCTACGAGCAGTACTTC.

V is TRBV28 and J is TRBJ2-7; 8 bases are a match to TRBD1. The CDR3 is made up of 14 amino acids. V dropped 6 bases and J dropped 3; count of bases not matched to a gene: 7. CDR1 and CDR2 (germline): MDHEN, SYDVKM. CDR3 DNA: TGTGCCAGCAGGCTGGACAGGGCCGTCTACGAGCAGTACTTC. This codes for CASRLDRAVYEQYF. The variable domain in full, with the rest retrieved from reference TRBV28 and TRBJ2-7, is DVKVTQSSRYLVKRTGEKVFLECVQDMDHENMFWYRQDPGLGLRLIYFSYDVKMKEKGDIPEGYSVSREKKERFSLILESASTNQTSMYLCASRLDRAVYEQYFGPGTRLTVT.

The rearrangement links TRBV15 to TRBJ2-7; D is perhaps TRBD1 (6 bases). CDR1 and CDR2 (germline): LNHNV, YYDKDF (reference sequence). V lost 5 bases and J 2 bases, leaving 16 bases between the germline ends. The CDR3 contains 15 residues. CDR3 sequence (DNA): TGTGCCACCAGCTCGGGCAGGGGTGGAACCTACGAGCAGTACTTC. Its protein product is CATSSGRGGTYEQYF.

The genes are TRBV19 and TRBJ1-2; no definite D call. This CDR3 comprises 14 residues. V was shortened by 3 bases and J by 4 bases, with 12 bases between the two germline ends. Germline V CDR1 and CDR2: LNHDA, SQIVND (reference sequence). CDR3 residues: CASSIGQTPYGYTF. The DNA for the CDR3 is TGTGCCAGTAGTATTGGGCAGACCCCCTATGGCTACACCTTC. Drawing the rest from reference TRBV19 and TRBJ1-2, the complete variable domain is DGGITQSPKYLFRKEGQNVTLSCEQNLNHDAMYWYRQDPGQGLRLIYYSQIVNDFQKGDIAEGYSVSREKKESFPLTVTSAQKNPTAFYLCASSIGQTPYGYTFGSGTRLTVV.

The genes are TRBV6-5 and TRBJ2-3; the D gene is possibly TRBD2 (6 bases). Deletions cut 4 bases from V and 0 bases from J, with 11 bases between. In germline, CDR1 is MNHEY, CDR2 SVGAGI. The CDR3 runs to 15 residues. CDR3 sequence (DNA): TGTGCCAGCAGTTTCGCTAGCGCCAGCACAGATACGCAGTATTTT. This translates into CASSFASASTDTQYF.

This clone has a single count. V is TRBV7-9 and J is TRBJ2-2, with 11 bases aligning to TRBD2. This CDR3 region has 15 residues. Germline trimming cut 6 bases from V and 4 bases from J; bases unmatched to any gene: 4. Germline CDR1 is SEHNR and CDR2 is FQNEAQ (reference sequence). The CDR3, as DNA: TGTGCCAGCAGTTCTAGCGGGGGGAGCACCGGGGAGCTGTTTTTT. Translating it yields CASSSSGGSTGELFF.

The chain combines TRBV5-1 with TRBJ2-5; D not certain. CDR3 length: 17 amino acids. Looked up from germline, CDR1 is SGHRS and CDR2 is YFSETQ. Between the trimmed V and J ends, which lost 4 bases and 2 bases, there was a span of 21 bases. CDR3 bases: TGCGCCAGCAGCCTTGGTGTGGCCGTTATACGTCAAGAGACCCAGTACTTC. This translates into CASSLGVAVIRQETQYF.

This rearrangement joins TRBV19 to TRBJ2-3, with 7 nucleotides matching TRBD2. Germline V gene lookup returns CDR1 LNHDA and CDR2 SQIVND (reference sequence). This CDR3 has 12 amino acids. The J segment lost 12 bases and the V segment lost 5 bases, leaving 8 bases of the junction unmatched. The CDR3 loop reads CASSARGNLQYF. In DNA form, the CDR3 reads TGTGCCAGTAGTGCGCGGGGGAATCTTCAGTATTTT.

This chain joins TRBV7-2 and TRBJ2-7, with TRBD2 identical over 10 bases. Germline assignment: CDR1 SGHTA and CDR2 FQGNSA. The CDR3 has 15 residues. Losses at the gene ends were 4 bases for V and 4 bases for J; bases not matched to a gene: 7. Here the CDR3 DNA reads TGTGCCAGCAGCTCGGGGACTAGCGCCGGGTACGAGCAGTACTTC. It specifies CASSSGTSAGYEQYF.

CDR3 residues: CATSREGQANSPLHF. CDR3 nucleotide sequence: TGTGCCACCAGCAGGGAGGGACAGGCTAATTCACCCCTCCACTTT. The J gene is TRBJ1-6, the V gene TRBV15; 8 bases are a match to TRBD1. Unmatched junction bases numbered 4, after V lost 3 bases and J lost 6 bases. Germline-derived CDR1 and CDR2 are LNHNV and YYDKDF (reference sequence). The CDR3 runs to 15 residues.

This chain uses TRBV21-1 with TRBJ2-1; the table's D call, TRBD1, was not checked against the DNA. TRBV21-1 is assigned pseudogene status. The CDR3 spans 16 residues. The CDR3 reads CASSADSTGAYNEQFF. CDR3 nucleotide sequence: TGTGCCAGCAGCGCTGACAGCACAGGGGCCTACAATGAGCAGTTCTTC.

The chain uses TRBV6-1 and TRBJ1-1; weak D call: TRBD1 (5 bases). Deletions cut 1 base from V and 1 base from J, with 7 bases between. Germline values: CDR1 MNHNS, CDR2 SASEGT. CDR3 size: 14 residues. The CDR3 reads CASSEVRGNTEAFF. CDR3 DNA: TGTGCCAGCAGTGAAGTAAGGGGGAACACTGAAGCTTTCTTT.

The rearrangement links TRBV11-3 to TRBJ2-7; 10 nucleotides agree with TRBD1. CDR1 is SGHNT and CDR2 is YENEEA in the germline V gene. The CDR3 totals 16 residues. V lost 6 bases and J lost 6; bases outside the gene matches: 14. CDR3 DNA: TGTGCCAGCAGTCGTACCGGGACAGGGGTGGCTCGCGAGCAGTACTTC. Translation: CASSRTGTGVAREQYF.

This chain uses TRBV9 with TRBJ1-2; TRBD1 aligns across 10 bases. The CDR3 is 17 amino acids. V dropped 3 bases and J dropped 3; count of bases not matched to a gene: 11. Germline V gene sequence: CDR1 SGDLS, CDR2 YYNGEE. In nucleotides, the CDR3 is TGTGCCAGCAGCGCGATAGACAGGGGGCGCCCCGACTATGGCTACACCTTC. This gives the protein CASSAIDRGRPDYGYTF.

The V call is TRBV19, the J call TRBJ1-1; D may be TRBD1 (5 bases). With 7 bases removed from V and 0 bases from J, the gap between germline ends came to 9 bases. The CDR3 runs to 13 residues. Germline V gene sequence: CDR1 LNHDA, CDR2 SQIVND (reference sequence). This CDR3 is CASTPGVNTEAFF. CDR3 bases: TGTGCCAGTACCCCGGGGGTGAACACTGAAGCTTTCTTT.

This chain joins TRBV11-3 and TRBJ2-5; 9 bases are a match to TRBD2. The tail of the sequence fits TRBJ2-7 better, so the J call may be wrong. This CDR3 contains 14 residues. The germline CDR1 and CDR2 sequences are SGHNT and YENEEA. The CDR3 DNA follows: TGTGCCAGCAGTTATGGCGGGGGGGCTTCCGAGCAGTACTTC. Amino acid sequence: CASSYGGGASEQYF.

This clone has only a few counts. V gene TRBV28 combines with J gene TRBJ1-5, with a tentative D call TRBD1 (6 bases). Trimming shortened V by 5 bases and J by 7 bases, and 15 bases separated the two germline ends. This CDR3 is built from 14 residues. Germline V lookup: CDR1 MDHEN, CDR2 SYDVKM. The CDR3 spells CASSVGQGRQPQHF. The CDR3 DNA follows: TGTGCCAGCAGTGTGGGCCAGGGGCGGCAGCCCCAGCATTTT.

This clone was detected once. V is TRBV6-5 and J is TRBJ1-3; 7 positions match TRBD1. V gave up 7 bases and J gave up 3 bases; unmatched junction bases: 9. Germline CDR1 reads MNHEY; CDR2 reads SVGAGI. The CDR3 is 15 amino acids. The CDR3 region is CASIDRVRHGNTIYF. The CDR3 DNA reads as TGTGCCAGCATCGACAGGGTTCGGCATGGAAACACCATATATTTT.

This chain links TRBV5-6 with TRBJ1-1; tentatively, D is TRBD1 (6 bases). V lost 3 bases to trimming and J lost 5 bases, with 17 bases between them. Germline V lookup: CDR1 SGHDT, CDR2 YYEEEE. CDR3 length: 15 amino acids. CDR3 sequence (DNA): TGTGCCAGCAGCTGGTGGGCCAGGGGTTTAACTGAAGCTTTCTTT. It specifies CASSWWARGLTEAFF.

The chain combines TRBV28 with TRBJ2-7; TRBD1 agrees at 10 bases. Germline CDR1 reads MDHEN; CDR2 reads SYDVKM. The CDR3 runs 14 residues. J lost 4 bases, V lost 7 bases, and 7 bases had no gene match. CDR3 sequence: CASIDRDRGYEQYF. The CDR3 region has the DNA TGTGCCAGCATTGACCGGGACAGGGGTTACGAGCAGTACTTC.

The rearrangement uses TRBV5-1 and TRBJ2-7; possible D gene TRBD1, 6 bases. Between the trimmed V and J ends, which lost 7 bases and 0 bases, there was a span of 17 bases. CDR3 size: 15 residues. Germline V gives CDR1 SGHRS, CDR2 YFSETQ. DNA of the CDR3: TGCGCCAGCCGAGGGATGACAGGCGACTCCTACGAGCAGTACTTC. It yields the protein CASRGMTGDSYEQYF.